The clone carrying this TCR beta chain was detected a few times. Researchers took RNA transcripts and amplified the TCR beta CDR3 regions from them. RT-PCR in the first round (using the HTBI primer set) targeted the TCR CDR3. TCRdb reprocessed the multiplex PCR reads with MiXCR, giving one entry per CDR3 protein. The sample lists around 560,000 distinct CDR3 sequences, over 15% seen once, with around 18% in the top ten. Germline V lookup: CDR1 LNHDA, CDR2 SQIVND (reference sequence). Trimming removed 4 bases at V and 1 base at J, with 7 bases between. This CDR3 contains 13 residues. These data belong to a study of T cells in Graves' hyperthyroidism and ophthalmopathy. Study-wide context: Peripheral blood samples were taken at initial diagnosis, prior to any treatment.

The rearrangement uses TRBV19 and TRBJ1-2; D gene unclear. Sequenced material: blood. This TCR was sampled from a woman aged 18-30 years with Graves' hyperthyroidism. The CDR3 DNA follows: TGTGCCAGTAGTAAGCAGAATAACTATGGCTACACCTTC. Translated, it gives CASSKQNNYGYTF.